Included here is one T cell receptor (beta chain) sequence, with context. Its antigen is not identified. The sample originates from a study of shared clonotypes between healthy human individuals. Findings of the study overall: The naive CD4 repertoires of several donors were compared, and 5% to 6.5% of clonotypes were shared.

Measured with immunoSEQ multiplex PCR; TCRdb has only the in-frame clones, and not every one. Of some 2 million clones in the sample, approximately 94% were seen once. This CDR3 contains 15 residues. Germline V lookup: CDR1 SGDLS, CDR2 YYNGEE. The V gene end was trimmed by 0 bases and the J gene end by 11 bases; junction bases not matched to a gene: 6. Naive CD8 isolation took CD45RO-negative cells positively selected for CCR7 and excluded terminally differentiated effector memory CD45RA+ cells. V usage is TRBV9 and J usage is TRBJ1-6; 9 bases map to TRBD1. The sequence was collected from a man aged 18 to 29 in good health. The sequenced material came from naive CD8+ T cells sorted from blood. CDR3 in amino acids: CASSVEGQGFAPLHF. The CDR3 nucleotides are TGTGCCAGCAGCGTAGAGGGACAGGGTTTCGCACCCCTCCACTTT.